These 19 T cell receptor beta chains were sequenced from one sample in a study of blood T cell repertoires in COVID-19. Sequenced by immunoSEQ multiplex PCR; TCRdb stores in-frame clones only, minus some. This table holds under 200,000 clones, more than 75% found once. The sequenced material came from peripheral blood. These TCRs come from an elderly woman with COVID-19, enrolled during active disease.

CDR3 nucleotide sequence: TGTGCCAGCAGCCAAGTGGGGCGGGGCTACAATGAGCAGTTCTTC. Translation gives CASSQVGRGYNEQFF. This chain links TRBV3-1 (or the pseudogene TRBV3-2) with TRBJ2-1; the D gene is possibly TRBD2 (6 bases). This CDR3 is 15 amino acids long. Trimming cost V 1 base and J 3 bases, with 10 bases left between them. Germline lookup yields CDR1 LGHDT and CDR2 YNNKEL (reference sequence).

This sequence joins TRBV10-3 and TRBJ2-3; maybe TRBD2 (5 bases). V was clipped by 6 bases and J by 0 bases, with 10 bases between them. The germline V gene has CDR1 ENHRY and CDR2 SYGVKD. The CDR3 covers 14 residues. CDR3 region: CAISGEYSTDTQYF. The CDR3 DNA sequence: TGTGCCATCAGCGGGGAGTATAGCACAGATACGCAGTATTTT.

The CDR3 coding sequence is TGTGCCAGCAGGCCGACAGGGGATCCTGGAAACACCATATATTTT. The encoded protein is CASRPTGDPGNTIYF. The chain recombines TRBV6-6 with TRBJ1-3, with 8 positions matching TRBD1. Germline V lookup: CDR1 MNHNY, CDR2 SVGAGI (reference sequence). The CDR3 loop spans 15 amino acids. V lost 6 bases to trimming and J lost 2 bases; unmatched junction nucleotides: 6.

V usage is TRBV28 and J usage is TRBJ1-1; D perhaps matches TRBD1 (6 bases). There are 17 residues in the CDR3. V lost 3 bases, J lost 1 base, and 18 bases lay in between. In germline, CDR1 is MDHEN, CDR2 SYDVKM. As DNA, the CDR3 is TGTGCCAGCAGTTTCGGGGGGCCTTTTACTCGGAACACTGAAGCTTTCTTT. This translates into CASSFGGPFTRNTEAFF.

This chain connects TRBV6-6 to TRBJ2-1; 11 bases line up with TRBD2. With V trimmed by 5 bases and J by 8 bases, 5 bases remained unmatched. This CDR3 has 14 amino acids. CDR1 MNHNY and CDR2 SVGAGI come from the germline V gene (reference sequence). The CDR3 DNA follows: TGTGCCAGCAGTCTACTAGCGGGAGAGTATGAGCAGTTCTTC. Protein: CASSLLAGEYEQFF.

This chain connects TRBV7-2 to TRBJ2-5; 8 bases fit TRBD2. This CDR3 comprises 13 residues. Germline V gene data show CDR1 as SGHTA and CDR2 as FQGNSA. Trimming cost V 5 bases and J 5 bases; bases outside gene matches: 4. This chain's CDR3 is CASSRGGHETQYF. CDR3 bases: TGTGCCAGCAGCCGGGGGGGACATGAGACCCAGTACTTC.

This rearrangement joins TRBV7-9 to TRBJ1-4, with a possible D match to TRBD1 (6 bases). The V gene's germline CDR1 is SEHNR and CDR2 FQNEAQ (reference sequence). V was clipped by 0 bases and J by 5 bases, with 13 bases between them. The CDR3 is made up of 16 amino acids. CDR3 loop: CASSLALGQGNEKLFF. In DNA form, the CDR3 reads TGTGCCAGCAGCTTAGCGTTAGGTCAGGGGAATGAAAAACTGTTTTTT.

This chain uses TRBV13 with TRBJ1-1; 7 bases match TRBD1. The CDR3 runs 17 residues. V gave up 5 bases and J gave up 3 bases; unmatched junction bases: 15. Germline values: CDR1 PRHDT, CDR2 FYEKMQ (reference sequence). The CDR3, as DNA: TGTGCCAGCAGCAGGTACAGGGGCCCAGAGATTTACACTGAAGCTTTCTTT. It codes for CASSRYRGPEIYTEAFF. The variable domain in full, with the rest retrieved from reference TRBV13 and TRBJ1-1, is AAGVIQSPRHLIKEKRETATLKCYPIPRHDTVYWYQQGPGQDPQFLISFYEKMQSDKGSIPDRFSAQQFSDYHSELNMSSLELGDSALYFCASSRYRGPEIYTEAFFGQGTRLTVV.

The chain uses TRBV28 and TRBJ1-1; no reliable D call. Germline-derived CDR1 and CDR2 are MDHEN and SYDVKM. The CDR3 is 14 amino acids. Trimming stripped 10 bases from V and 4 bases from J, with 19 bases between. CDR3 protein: CAITRSGMFTEAFF. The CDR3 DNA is TGTGCCATTACTCGATCTGGTATGTTCACTGAAGCTTTCTTT.

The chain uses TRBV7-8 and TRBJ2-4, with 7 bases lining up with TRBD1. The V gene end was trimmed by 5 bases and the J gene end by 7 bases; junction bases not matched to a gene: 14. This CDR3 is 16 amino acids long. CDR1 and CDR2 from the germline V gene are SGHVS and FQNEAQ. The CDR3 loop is CASSPDRDQVGNIQYF. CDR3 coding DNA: TGTGCCAGCAGCCCAGACAGGGACCAGGTCGGGAACATTCAGTACTTC.

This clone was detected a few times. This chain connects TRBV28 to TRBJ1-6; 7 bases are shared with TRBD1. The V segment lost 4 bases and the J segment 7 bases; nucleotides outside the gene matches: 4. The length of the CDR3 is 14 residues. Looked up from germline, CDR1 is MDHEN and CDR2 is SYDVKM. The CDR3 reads CASSSTGVNSPLHF. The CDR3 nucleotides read TGTGCCAGCAGTTCCACAGGGGTGAATTCACCCCTCCACTTT.

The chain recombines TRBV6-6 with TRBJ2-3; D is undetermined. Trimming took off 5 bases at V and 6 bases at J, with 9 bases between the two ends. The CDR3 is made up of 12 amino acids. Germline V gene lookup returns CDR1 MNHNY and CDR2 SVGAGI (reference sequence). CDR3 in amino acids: CASSQTADTQYF. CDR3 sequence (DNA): TGTGCCAGCAGTCAAACCGCGGATACGCAGTATTTT.

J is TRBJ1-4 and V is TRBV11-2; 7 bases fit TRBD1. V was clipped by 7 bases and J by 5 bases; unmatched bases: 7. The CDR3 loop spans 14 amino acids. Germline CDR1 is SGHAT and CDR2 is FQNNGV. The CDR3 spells CASTSGGRNEKLFF. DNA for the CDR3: TGTGCCAGCACCTCAGGGGGTCGCAATGAAAAACTGTTTTTT.

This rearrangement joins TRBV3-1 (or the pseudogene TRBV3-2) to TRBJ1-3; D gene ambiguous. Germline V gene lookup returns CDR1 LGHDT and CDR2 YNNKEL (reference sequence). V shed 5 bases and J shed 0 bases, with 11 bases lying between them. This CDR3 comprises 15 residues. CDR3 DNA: TGTGCCAGCAGCAACCAGGCTCCCTCTGGAAACACCATATATTTT. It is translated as CASSNQAPSGNTIYF.

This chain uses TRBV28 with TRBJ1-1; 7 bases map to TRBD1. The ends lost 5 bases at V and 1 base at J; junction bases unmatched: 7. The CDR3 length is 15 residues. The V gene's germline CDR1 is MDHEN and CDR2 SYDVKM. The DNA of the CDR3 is TGTGCCAGCAGTACAACGACAGGGCGGAACACTGAAGCTTTCTTT. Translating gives CASSTTTGRNTEAFF.

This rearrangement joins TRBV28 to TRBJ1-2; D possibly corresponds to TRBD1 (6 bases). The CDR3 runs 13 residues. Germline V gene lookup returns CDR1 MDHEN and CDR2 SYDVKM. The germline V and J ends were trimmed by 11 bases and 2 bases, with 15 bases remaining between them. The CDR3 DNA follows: TGTGCCGCGACGGGGGGGCAGAACTATGGCTACACCTTC. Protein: CAATGGQNYGYTF.

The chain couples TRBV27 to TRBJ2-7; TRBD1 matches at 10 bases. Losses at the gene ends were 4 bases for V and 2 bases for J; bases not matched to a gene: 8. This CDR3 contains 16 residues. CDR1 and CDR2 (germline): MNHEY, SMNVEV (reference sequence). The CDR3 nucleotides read TGTGCCAGCAGTTACCGACGGGGACAGGGGACCTACGAGCAGTACTTC. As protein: CASSYRRGQGTYEQYF.

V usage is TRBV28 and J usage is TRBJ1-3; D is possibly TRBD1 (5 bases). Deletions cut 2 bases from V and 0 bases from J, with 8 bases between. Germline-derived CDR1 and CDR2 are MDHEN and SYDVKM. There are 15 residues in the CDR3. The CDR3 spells CASSLGGSSGNTIYF. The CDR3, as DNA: TGTGCCAGCAGTTTAGGGGGGAGCTCTGGAAACACCATATATTTT. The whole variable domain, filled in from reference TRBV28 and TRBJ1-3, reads DVKVTQSSRYLVKRTGEKVFLECVQDMDHENMFWYRQDPGLGLRLIYFSYDVKMKEKGDIPEGYSVSREKKERFSLILESASTNQTSMYLCASSLGGSSGNTIYFGEGSWLTVV.

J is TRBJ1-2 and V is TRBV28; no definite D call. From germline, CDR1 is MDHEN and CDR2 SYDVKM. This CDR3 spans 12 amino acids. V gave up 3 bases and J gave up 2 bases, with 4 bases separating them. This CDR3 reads CASSLENYGYTF. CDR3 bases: TGTGCCAGCAGTTTGGAGAACTATGGCTACACCTTC.